The 5 T cell receptor beta chains given below trace back to one sample, sequenced in a study of T cell responses to AZD1222 COVID-19 vaccine. Profiled with immunoSEQ multiplex PCR; TCRdb holds only in-frame clones, not every one. The sample consists of roughly 70,000 clones, 70% to 90% of them appearing once. Sequenced here: peripheral blood, sampled 28 days after the second dose of the MenACWY control vaccine. The receptors come from an adult who received the MenACWY meningococcal vaccine as a control.

V and J are TRBV9 and TRBJ1-1, with D perhaps TRBD1 (6 bases). Deletions cut 4 bases from V and 5 bases from J, with 18 bases between. This CDR3 spans 15 amino acids. Germline CDR1 is SGDLS and CDR2 is YYNGEE. CDR3 nucleotides: TGTGCCAGCAGCCCCGACCCAGGGGCGAGGACTGAAGCTTTCTTT. This translates into CASSPDPGARTEAFF. Together with reference TRBV9 and TRBJ1-1, the CDR3 gives the full variable domain: DSGVTQTPKHLITATGQRVTLRCSPRSGDLSVYWYQQSLDQGLQFLIQYYNGEERAKGNILERFSAQQFPDLHSELNLSSLELGDSALYFCASSPDPGARTEAFFGQGTRLTVV.

This clone was found once. This sequence joins TRBV30 and TRBJ1-2, with 7 bases aligning to TRBD1. The V and J ends lost 4 bases and 6 bases, in that order; junction bases with no gene match: 8. CDR3 length: 13 residues. Per germline, CDR1 GTSNPN and CDR2 SVGIG (reference sequence). Here the CDR3 reads CAWKRQGTDGYTF. The CDR3, as DNA: TGTGCCTGGAAGAGACAGGGAACAGATGGCTACACCTTC.

The rearrangement links TRBV28 to TRBJ1-2; 7 nucleotides line up with TRBD1. Germline V gives CDR1 MDHEN, CDR2 SYDVKM. V lost 6 bases and J lost 6; bases outside the gene matches: 19. CDR3 size: 17 residues. The CDR3 region is CASRRGGGGPGQDGYTF. The CDR3 DNA follows: TGTGCCAGCAGACGAGGGGGCGGGGGACCCGGACAAGATGGCTACACCTTC.

The J gene is TRBJ1-1, the V gene TRBV7-2, with TRBD1 as a possible D gene (5 bases). The CDR3 loop spans 13 amino acids. Germline V CDR1 and CDR2: SGHTA, FQGNSA. Deletions cut 9 bases from V and 1 base from J, with 12 bases between. In DNA form, the CDR3 reads TGTGCCAGTAACCCAGGGCGGAACACTGAAGCTTTCTTT. Protein sequence: CASNPGRNTEAFF.

The gene calls are TRBV28 and TRBJ1-4; no firm D call. Trimming took 3 bases from V and 3 from J, leaving 8 bases between them. The CDR3 is made up of 14 amino acids. Germline V lookup: CDR1 MDHEN, CDR2 SYDVKM. In DNA form, the CDR3 reads TGTGCCAGCAGTTTGGGGTCGGCTAATGAAAAACTGTTTTTT. It encodes CASSLGSANEKLFF.